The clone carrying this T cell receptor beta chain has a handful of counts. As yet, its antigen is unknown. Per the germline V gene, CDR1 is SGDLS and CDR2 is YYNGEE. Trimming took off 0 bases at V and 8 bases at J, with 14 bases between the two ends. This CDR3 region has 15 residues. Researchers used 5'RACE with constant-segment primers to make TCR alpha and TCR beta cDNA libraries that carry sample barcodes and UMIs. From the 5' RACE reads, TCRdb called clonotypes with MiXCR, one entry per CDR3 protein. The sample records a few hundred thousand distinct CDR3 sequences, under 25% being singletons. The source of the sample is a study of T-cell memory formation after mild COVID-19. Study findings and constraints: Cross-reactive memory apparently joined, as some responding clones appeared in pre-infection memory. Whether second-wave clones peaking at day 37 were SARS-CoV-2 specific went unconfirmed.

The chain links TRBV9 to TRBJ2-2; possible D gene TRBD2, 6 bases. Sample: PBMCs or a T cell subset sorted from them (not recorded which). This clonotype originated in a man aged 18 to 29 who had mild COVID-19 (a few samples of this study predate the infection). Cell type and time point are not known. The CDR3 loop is CASSVASGAAGELFF. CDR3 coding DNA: TGTGCCAGCAGCGTAGCCTCGGGAGCGGCAGGGGAGCTGTTTTTT.